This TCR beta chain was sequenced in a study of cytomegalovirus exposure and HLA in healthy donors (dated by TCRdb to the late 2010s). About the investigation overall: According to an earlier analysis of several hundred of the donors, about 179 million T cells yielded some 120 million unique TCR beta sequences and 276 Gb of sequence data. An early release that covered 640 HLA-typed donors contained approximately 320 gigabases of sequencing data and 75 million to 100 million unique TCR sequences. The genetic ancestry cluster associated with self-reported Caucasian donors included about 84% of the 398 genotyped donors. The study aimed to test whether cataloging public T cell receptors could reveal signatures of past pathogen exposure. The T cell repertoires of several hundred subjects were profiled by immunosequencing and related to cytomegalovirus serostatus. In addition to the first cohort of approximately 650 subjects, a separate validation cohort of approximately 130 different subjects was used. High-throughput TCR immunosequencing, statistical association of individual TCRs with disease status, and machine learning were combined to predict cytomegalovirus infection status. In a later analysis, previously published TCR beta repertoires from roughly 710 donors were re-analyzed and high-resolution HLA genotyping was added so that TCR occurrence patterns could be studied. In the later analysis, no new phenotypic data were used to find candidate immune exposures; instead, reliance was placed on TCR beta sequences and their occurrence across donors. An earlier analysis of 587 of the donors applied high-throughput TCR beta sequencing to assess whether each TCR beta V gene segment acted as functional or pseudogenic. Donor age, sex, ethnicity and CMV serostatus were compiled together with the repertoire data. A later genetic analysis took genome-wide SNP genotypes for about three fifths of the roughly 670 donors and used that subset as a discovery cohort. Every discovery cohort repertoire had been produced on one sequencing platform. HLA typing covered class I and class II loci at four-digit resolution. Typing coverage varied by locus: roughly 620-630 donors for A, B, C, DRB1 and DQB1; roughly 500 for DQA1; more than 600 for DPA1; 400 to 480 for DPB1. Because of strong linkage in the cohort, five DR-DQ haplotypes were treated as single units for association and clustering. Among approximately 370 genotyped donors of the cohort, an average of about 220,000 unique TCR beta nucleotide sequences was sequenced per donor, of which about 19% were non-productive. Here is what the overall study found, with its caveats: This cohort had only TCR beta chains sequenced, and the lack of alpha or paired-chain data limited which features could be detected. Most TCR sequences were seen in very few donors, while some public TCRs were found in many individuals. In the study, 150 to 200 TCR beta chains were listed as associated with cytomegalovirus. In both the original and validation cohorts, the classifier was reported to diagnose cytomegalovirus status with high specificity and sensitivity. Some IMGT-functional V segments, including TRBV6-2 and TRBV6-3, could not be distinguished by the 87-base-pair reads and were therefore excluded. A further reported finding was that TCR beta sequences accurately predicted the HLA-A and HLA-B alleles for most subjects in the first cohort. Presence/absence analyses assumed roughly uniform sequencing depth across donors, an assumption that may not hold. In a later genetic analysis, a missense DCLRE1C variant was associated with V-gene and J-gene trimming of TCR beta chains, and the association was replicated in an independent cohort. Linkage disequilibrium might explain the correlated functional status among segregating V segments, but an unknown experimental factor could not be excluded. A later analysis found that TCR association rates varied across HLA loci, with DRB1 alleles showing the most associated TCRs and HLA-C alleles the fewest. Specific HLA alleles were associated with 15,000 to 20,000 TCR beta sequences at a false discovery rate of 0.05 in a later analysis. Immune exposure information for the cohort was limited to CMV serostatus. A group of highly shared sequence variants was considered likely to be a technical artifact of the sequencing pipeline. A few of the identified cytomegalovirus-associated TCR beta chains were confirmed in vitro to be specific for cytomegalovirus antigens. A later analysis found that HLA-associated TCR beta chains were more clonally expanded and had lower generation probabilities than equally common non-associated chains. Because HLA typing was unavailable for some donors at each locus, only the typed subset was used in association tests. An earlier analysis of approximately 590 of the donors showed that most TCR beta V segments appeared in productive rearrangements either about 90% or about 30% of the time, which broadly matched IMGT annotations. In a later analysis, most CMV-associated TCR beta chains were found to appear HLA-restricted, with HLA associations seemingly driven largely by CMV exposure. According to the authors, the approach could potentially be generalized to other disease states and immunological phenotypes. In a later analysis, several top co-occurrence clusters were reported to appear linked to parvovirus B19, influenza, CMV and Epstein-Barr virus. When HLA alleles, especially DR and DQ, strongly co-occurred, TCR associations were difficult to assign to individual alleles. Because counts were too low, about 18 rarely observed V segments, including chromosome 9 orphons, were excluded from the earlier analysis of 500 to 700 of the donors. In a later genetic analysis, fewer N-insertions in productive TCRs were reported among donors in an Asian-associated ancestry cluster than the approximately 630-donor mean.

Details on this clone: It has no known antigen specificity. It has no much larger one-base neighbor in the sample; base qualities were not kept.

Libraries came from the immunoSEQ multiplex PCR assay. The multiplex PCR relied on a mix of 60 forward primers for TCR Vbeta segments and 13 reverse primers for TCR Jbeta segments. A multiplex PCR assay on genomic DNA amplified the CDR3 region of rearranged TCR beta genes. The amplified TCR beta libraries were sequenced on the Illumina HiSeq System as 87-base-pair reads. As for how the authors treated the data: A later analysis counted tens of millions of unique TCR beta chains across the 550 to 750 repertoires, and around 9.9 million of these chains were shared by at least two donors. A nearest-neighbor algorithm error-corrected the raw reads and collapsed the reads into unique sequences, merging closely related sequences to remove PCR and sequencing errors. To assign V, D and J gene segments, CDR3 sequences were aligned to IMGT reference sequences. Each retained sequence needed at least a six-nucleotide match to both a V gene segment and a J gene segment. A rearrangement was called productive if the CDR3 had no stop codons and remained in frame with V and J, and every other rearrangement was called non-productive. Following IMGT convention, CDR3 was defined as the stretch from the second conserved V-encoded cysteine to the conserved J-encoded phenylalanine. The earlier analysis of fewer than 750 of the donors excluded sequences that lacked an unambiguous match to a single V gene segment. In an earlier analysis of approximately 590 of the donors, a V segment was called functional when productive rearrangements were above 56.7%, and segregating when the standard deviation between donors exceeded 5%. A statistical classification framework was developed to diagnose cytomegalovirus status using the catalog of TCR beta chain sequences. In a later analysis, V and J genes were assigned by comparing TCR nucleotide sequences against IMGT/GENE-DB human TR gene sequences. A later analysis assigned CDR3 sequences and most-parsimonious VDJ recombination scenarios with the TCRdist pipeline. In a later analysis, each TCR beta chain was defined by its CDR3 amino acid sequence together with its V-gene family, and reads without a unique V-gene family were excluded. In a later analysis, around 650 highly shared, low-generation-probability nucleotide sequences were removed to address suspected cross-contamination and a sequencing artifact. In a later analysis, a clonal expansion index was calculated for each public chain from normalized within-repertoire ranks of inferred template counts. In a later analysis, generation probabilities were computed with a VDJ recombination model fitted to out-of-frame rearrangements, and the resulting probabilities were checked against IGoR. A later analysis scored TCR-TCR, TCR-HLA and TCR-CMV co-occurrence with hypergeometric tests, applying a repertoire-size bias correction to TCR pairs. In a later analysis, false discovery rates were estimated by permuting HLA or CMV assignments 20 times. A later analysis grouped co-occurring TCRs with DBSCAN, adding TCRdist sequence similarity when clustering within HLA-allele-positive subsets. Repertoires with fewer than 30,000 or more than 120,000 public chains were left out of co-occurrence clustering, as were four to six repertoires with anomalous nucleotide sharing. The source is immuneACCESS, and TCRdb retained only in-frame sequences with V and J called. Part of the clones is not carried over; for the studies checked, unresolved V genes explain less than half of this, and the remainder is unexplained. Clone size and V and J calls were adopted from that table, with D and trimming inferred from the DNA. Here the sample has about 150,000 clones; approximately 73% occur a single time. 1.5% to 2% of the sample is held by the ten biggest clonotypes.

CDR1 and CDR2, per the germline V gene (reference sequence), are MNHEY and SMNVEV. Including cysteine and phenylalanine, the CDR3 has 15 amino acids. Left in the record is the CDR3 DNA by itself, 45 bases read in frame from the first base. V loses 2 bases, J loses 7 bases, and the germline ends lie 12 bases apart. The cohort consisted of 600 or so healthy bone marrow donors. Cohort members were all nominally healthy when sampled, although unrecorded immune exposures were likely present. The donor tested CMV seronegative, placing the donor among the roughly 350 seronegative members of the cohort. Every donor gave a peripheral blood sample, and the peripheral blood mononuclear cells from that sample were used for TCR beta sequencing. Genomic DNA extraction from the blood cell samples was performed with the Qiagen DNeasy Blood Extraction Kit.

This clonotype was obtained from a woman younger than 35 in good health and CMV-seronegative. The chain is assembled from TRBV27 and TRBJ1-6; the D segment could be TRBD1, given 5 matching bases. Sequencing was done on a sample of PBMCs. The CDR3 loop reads CASSLLSRVNSPLHF. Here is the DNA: TGTGCCAGCAGTTTACTGAGCAGGGTAAATTCACCCCTCCACTTT.